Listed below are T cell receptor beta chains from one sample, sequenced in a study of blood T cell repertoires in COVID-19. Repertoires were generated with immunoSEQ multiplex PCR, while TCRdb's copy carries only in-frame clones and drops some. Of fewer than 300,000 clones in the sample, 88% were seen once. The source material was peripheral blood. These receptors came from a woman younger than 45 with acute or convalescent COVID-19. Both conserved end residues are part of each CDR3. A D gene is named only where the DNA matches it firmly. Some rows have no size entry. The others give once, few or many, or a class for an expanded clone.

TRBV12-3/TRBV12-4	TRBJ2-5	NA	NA	TGTGCCAGCAGTCAGAAAGAGACCCAGTACTTC	CASSQKETQYF
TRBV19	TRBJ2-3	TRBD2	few	TGTGCCAGTAGTATCGGGGCGGGAGAAGTAGATACGCAGTATTTT	CASSIGAGEVDTQYF
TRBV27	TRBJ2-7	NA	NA	TGTGCCAGCAGTTTAGTGGTTCCGGCAGCGAATTTCTACGAGCAGTACTTC	CASSLVVPAANFYEQYF
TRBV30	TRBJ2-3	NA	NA	TGTGCCTGGGCGGTGGGGGACTCAGATACGCAGTATTTT	CAWAVGDSDTQYF
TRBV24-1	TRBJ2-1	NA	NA	TGTGCCACCATGTCTGACAATGAGCAGTTCTTC	CATMSDNEQFF
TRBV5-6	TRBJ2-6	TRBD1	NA	TGTGCCAGCAGCAGGGGACAGGGTCGCTCTGGGGCCAACGTCCTGACTTTC	CASSRGQGRSGANVLTF
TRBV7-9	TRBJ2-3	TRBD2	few	TGTGCCAGCAGCTCCGGGACTAGTAGCACAGATACGCAGTATTTT	CASSSGTSSTDTQYF
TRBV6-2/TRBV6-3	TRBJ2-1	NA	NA	TGTGCCAGCAGTTACTCGGACTCCGCCTACAATGAGCAGTTCTTC	CASSYSDSAYNEQFF
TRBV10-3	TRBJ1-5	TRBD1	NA	TGTGCCATCAGTGAGTCGGTTCGGGACAGGGGCAATCAGCCCCAGCATTTT	CAISESVRDRGNQPQHF
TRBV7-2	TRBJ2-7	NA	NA	TGTGCCAGCAGCCCGAAGCCCCCCTACGAGCAGTACTTC	CASSPKPPYEQYF
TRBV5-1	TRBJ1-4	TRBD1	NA	TGCGCCAGCAGCGAAGGACAGGGAGTAAATGGTGCTAATGAAAAACTGTTTTTT	CASSEGQGVNGANEKLFF
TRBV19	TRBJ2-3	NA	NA	TGTGCCAGTAGTATACCTAGGGGTCCAGGCACAGATACGCAGTATTTT	CASSIPRGPGTDTQYF
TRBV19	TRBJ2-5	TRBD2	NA	TGTGCCAGCCTTGGGACTAGCGGGAGATCGGAGACCCAGTACTTC	CASLGTSGRSETQYF
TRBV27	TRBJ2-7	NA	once	TGTGCCAGCAGTTTCAGGATGTCCAACTACGAGCAGTACTTC	CASSFRMSNYEQYF
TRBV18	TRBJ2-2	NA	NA	TGTGCCAGCTCACCTCGGACCAGTGGGAGAGTGGAAACCGGGGAGCTGTTTTTT	CASSPRTSGRVETGELFF
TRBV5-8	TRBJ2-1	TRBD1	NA	TGTGCCAGCAGCTTACAGGGGGCGGCTAACAATGAGCAGTTCTTC	CASSLQGAANNEQFF
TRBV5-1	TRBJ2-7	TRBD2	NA	TGCGCCAGCAGCTTGGGTGTGGCGGGAGCTGGCTACGAGCAGTACTTC	CASSLGVAGAGYEQYF
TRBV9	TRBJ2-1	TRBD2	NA	TGTGCCAGCAGCCCCCGCCTAGCGGGGAGCTCCTACAATGAGCAGTTCTTC	CASSPRLAGSSYNEQFF